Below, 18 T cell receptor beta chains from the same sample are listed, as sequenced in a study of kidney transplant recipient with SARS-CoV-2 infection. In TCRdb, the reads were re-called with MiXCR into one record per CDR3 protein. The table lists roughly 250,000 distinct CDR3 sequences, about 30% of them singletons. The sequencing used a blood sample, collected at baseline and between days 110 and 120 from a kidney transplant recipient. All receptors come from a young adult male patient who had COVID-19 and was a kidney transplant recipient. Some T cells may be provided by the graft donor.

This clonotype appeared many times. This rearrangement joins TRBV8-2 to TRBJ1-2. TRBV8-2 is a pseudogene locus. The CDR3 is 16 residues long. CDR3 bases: TGTGGCAGTTACTTCGTTGATAGCCGAAAGACCTATGGCTACACCTTC. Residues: CGSYFVDSRKTYGYTF.

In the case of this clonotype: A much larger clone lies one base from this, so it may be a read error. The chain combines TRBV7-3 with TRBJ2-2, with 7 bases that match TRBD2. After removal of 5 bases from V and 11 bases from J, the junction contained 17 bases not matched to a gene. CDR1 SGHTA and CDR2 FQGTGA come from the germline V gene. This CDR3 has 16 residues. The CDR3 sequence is CASSLRPGLVSRELFF. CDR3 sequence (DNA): TGTGCCAGCAGCCTCAGGCCAGGACTAGTGTCCCGAGAGCTGTTTTTT.

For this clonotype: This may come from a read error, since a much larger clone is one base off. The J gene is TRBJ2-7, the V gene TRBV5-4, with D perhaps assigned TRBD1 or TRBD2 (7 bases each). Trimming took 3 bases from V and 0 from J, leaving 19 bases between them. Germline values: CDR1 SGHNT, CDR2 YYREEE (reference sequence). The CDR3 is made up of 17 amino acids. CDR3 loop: CASSSPADREGSYEQYF. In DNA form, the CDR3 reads TGTGCCAGCAGCTCCCCCGCTGACAGGGAGGGCTCCTACGAGCAGTACTTC.

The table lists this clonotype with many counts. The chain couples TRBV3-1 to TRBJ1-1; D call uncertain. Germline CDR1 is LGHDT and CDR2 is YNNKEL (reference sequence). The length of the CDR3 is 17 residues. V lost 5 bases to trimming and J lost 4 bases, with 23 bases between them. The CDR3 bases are TGTGCCAGCAGCACACGTATTCCCATTTCAATTCGCACTGAAGCTTTCTTT. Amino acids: CASSTRIPISIRTEAFF.

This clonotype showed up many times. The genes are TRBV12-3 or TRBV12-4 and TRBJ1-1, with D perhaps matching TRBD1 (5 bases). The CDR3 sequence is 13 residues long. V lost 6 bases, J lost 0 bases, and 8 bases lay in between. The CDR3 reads CASRVTVNTEAFF. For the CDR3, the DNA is TGTGCCAGCAGAGTGACAGTGAACACTGAAGCTTTCTTT.

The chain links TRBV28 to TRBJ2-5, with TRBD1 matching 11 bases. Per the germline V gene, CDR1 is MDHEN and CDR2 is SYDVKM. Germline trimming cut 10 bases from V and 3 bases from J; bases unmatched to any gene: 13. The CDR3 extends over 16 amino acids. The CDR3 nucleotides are TGTGCCATCCAAAATTCCGGGACAGGGGGTGAAGAGACCCAGTACTTC. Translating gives CAIQNSGTGGEETQYF.

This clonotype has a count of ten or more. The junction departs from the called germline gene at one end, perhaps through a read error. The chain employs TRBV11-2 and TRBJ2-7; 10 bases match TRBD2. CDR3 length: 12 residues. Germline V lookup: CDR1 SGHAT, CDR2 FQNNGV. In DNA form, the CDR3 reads TGTGCCAGCAGCCTAGCGGGGGCCCTCCTAGGGTTC. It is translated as CASSLAGALLGF.

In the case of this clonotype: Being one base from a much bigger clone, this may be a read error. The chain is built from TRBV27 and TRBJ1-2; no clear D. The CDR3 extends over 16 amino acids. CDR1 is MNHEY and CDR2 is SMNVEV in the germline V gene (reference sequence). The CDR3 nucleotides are TGTGGCAGTAGCGGCCCTGATAGCCGAAGGACCTATGGCTACACCTTC. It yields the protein CGSSGPDSRRTYGYTF.

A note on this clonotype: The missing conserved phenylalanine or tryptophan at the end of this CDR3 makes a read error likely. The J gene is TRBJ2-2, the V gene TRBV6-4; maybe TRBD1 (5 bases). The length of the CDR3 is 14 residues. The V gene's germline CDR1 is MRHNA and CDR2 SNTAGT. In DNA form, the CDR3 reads TGTACCAGCAGTGATCAGGGGAACACCGGGGAGCTGTTTCTT. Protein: CTSSDQGNTGELFL.

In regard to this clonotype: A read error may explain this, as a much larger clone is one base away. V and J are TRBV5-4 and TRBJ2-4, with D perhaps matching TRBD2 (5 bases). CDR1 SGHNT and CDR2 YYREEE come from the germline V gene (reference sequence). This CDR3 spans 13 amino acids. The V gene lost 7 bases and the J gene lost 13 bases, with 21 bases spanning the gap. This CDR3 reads CASSKNGMWEQYF. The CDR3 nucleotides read TGTGCCAGCTCCAAAAATGGTATGTGGGAGCAGTACTTC. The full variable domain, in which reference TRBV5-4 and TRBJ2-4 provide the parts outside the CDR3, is ETGVTQSPTHLIKTRGQQVTLRCSSQSGHNTVSWYQQALGQGPQFIFQYYREEENGRGNFPPRFSGLQFPNYSSELNVNALELDDSALYLCASSKNGMWEQYFGAGTRLSVL.

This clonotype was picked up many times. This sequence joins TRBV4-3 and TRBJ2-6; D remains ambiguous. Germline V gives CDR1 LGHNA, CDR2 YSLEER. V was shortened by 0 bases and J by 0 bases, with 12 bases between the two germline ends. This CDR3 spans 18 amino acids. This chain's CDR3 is CASSQEPGSFSGANVLTF. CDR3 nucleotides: TGCGCCAGCAGCCAAGAGCCAGGCTCCTTCTCTGGGGCCAACGTCCTGACTTTC.

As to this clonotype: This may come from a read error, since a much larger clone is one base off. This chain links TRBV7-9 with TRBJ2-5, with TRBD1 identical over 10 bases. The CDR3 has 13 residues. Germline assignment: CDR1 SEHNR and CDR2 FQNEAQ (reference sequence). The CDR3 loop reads CAGSLAGQGVQYF. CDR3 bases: TGTGCCGGCAGCTTAGCCGGACAGGGGGTTCAGTACTTC.

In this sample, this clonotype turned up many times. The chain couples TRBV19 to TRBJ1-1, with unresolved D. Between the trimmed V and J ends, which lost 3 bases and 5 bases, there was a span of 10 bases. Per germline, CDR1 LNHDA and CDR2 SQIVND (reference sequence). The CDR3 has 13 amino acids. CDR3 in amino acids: CASSMAGLTEAFF. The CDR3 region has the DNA TGTGCCAGTAGTATGGCGGGGTTGACTGAAGCTTTCTTT.

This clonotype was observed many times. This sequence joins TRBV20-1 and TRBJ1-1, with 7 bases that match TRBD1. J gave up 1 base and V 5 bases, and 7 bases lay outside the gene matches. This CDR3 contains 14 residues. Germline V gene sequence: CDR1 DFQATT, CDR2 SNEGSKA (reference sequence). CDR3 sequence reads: CSAPPGTENTEAFF. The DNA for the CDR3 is TGCAGTGCTCCCCCCGGGACAGAGAACACTGAAGCTTTCTTT.

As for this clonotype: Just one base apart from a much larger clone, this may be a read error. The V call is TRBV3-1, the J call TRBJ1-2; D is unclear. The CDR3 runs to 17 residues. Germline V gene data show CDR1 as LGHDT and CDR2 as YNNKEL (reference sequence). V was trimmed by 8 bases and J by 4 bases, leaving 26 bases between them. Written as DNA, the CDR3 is TGTGCCAGCCGCAGCCCATGCACCCTTCGAAAGACCTATGGCTACACCTTC. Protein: CASRSPCTLRKTYGYTF.

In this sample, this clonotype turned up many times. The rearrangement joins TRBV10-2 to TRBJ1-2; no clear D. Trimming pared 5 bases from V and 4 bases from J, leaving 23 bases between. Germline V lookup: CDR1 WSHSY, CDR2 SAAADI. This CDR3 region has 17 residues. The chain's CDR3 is CASSPVATSRKTYGYTF. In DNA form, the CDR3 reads TGCGCCAGCAGTCCTGTGGCCACTTCTAGAAAGACCTATGGCTACACCTTC.

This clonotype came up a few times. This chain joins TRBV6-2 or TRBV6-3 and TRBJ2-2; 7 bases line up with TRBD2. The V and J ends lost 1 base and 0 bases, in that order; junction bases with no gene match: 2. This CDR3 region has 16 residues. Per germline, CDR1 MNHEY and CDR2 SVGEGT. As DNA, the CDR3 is TGTGCCAGCAGTTACTGGGGGGGGGCGAACACCGGGGAGCTGTTTTTT. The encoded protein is CASSYWGGANTGELFF.

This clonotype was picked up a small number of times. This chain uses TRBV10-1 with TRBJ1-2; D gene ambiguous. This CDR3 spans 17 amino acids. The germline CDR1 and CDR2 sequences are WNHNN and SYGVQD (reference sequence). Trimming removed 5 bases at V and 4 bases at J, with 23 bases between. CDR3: CASSLAARSRKTYGYTF. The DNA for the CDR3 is TGCGCCAGCAGTCTAGCTGCAAGATCGCGAAAGACCTATGGCTACACCTTC.